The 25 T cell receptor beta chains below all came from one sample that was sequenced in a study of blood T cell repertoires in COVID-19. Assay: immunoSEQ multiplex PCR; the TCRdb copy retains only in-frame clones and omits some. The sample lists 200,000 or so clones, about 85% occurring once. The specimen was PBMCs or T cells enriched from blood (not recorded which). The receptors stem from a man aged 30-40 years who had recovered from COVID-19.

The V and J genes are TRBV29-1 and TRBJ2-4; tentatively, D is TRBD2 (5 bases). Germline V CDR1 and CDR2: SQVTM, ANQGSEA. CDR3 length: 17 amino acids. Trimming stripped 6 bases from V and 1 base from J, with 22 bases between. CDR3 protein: CSVGFGMASGAKNIQYF. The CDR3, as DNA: TGCAGCGTCGGCTTCGGGATGGCGAGTGGGGCCAAAAACATTCAGTACTTC.

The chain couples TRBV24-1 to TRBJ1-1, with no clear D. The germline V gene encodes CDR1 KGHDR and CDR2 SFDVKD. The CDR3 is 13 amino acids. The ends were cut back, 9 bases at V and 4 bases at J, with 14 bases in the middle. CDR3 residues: CATRLGVTTEAFF. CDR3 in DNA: TGTGCCACCCGTCTCGGGGTTACCACTGAAGCTTTCTTT.

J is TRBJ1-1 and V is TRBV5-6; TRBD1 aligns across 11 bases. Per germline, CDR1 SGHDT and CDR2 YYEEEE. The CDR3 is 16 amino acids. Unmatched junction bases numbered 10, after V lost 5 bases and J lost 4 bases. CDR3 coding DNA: TGTGCCAGCAGTTCAAAGGCGGGGACAGGGGGCACTGAAGCTTTCTTT. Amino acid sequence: CASSSKAGTGGTEAFF.

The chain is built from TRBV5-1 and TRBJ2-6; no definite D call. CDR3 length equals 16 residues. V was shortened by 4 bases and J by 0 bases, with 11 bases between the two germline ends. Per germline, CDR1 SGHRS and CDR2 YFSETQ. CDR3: CASSPLIGSGANVLTF. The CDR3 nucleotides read TGCGCCAGCAGCCCGTTGATCGGCTCTGGGGCCAACGTCCTGACTTTC.

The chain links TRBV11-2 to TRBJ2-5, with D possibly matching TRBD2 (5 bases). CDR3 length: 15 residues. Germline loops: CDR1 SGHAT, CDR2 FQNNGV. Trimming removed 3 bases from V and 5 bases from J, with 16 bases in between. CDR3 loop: CASSFLASGLETQYF. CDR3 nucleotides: TGTGCCAGCAGCTTCTTAGCGTCAGGCCTCGAGACCCAGTACTTC.

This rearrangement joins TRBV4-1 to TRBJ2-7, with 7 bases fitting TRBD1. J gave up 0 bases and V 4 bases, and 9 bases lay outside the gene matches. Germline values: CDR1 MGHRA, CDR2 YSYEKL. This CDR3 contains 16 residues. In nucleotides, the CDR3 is TGCGCCAGCAGCCTAGAGATGACAGGGATCTCCTACGAGCAGTACTTC. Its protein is CASSLEMTGISYEQYF.

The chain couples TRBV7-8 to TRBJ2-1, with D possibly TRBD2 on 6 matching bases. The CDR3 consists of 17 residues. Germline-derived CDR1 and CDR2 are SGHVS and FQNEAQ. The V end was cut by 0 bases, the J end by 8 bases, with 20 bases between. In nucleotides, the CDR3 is TGTGCCAGCAGCTTAGCGCTAGGCGGGATAGGTAAGGATGAGCAGTTCTTC. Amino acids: CASSLALGGIGKDEQFF.

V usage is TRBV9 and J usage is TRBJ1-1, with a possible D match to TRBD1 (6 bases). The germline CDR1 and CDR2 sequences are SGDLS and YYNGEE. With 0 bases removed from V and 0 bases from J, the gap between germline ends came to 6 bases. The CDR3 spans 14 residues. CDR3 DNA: TGTGCCAGCAGCGTAGCAGGGGTGAACACTGAAGCTTTCTTT. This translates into CASSVAGVNTEAFF.

CDR3 bases: TGTGCCAGCAGTTTCCCCCTCGGTAGCGGGGAAGAGACCCAGTACTTC. Amino acids: CASSFPLGSGEETQYF. The chain carries TRBV6-2 or TRBV6-3 and TRBJ2-5, with 8 positions matching TRBD2. V dropped 4 bases and J dropped 3; count of bases not matched to a gene: 10. The germline V gene encodes CDR1 MNHEY and CDR2 SVGEGT. CDR3 size: 16 residues.

The CDR3 region is CASTLGGSIQPQHF. The CDR3 bases are TGTGCCAGCACGTTAGGAGGAAGTATTCAGCCCCAGCATTTT. The chain carries TRBV28 and TRBJ1-5; no firm D call. Between the trimmed V and J ends, which lost 7 bases and 6 bases, there was a span of 16 bases. The CDR3 totals 14 residues. The V gene's germline CDR1 is MDHEN and CDR2 SYDVKM.

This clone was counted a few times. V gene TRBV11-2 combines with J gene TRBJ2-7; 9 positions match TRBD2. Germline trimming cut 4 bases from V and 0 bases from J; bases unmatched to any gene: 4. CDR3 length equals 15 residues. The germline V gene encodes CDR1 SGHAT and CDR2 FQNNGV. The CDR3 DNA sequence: TGTGCCAGCAGCTCCCTAGCGGGGCTCTCCTACGAGCAGTACTTC. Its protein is CASSSLAGLSYEQYF.

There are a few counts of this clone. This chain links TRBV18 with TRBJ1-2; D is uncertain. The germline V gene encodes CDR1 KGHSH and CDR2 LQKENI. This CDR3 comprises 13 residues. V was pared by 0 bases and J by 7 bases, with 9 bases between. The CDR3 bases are TGTGCCAGCTCACCACCGGGAGGTCCTGGCTACACCTTC. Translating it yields CASSPPGGPGYTF. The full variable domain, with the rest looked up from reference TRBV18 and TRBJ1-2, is NAGVMQNPRHLVRRRGQEARLRCSPMKGHSHVYWYRQLPEEGLKFMVYLQKENIIDESGMPKERFSAEFPKEGPSILRIQQVVRGDSAAYFCASSPPGGPGYTFGSGTRLTVV.

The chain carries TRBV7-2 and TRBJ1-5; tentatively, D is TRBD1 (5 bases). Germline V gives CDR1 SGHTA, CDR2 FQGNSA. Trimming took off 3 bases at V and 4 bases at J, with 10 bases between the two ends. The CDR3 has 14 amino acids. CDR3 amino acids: CASSLGQRNQPQHF. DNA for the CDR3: TGTGCCAGCAGCTTGGGGCAGAGAAATCAGCCCCAGCATTTT.

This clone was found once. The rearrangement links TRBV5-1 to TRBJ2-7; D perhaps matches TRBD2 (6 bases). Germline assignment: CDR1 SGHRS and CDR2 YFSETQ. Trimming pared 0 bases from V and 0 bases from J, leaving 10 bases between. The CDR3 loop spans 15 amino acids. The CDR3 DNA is TGCGCCAGCAGCTTGGAGGCGGGAAGCTCCTACGAGCAGTACTTC. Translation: CASSLEAGSSYEQYF.

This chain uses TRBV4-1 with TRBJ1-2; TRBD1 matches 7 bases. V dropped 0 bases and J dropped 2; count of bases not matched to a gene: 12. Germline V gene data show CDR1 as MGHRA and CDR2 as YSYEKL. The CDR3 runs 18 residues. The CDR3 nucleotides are TGCGCCAGCAGCCAAGATCTTCCGGGACAGCTGCAGAACTATGGCTACACCTTC. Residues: CASSQDLPGQLQNYGYTF.

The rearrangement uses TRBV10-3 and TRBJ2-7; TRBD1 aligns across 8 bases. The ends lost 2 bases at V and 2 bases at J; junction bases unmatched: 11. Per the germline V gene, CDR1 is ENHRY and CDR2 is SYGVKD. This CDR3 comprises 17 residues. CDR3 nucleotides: TGTGCCATCAGTGAGGCGACTGGACAGGGAAACACCTACGAGCAGTACTTC. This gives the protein CAISEATGQGNTYEQYF.

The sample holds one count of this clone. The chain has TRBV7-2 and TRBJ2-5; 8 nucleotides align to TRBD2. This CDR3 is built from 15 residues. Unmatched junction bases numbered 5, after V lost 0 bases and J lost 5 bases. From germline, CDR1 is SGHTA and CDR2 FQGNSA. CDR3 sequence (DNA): TGTGCCAGCAGCTTAGCGACGGGAGGGCACGAGACCCAGTACTTC. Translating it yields CASSLATGGHETQYF.

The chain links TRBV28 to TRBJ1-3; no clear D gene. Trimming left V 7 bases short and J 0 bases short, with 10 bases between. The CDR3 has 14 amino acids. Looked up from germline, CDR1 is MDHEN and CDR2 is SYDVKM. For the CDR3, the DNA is TGTGCCAGCACCCAACCTACCTCTGGAAACACCATATATTTT. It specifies CASTQPTSGNTIYF.

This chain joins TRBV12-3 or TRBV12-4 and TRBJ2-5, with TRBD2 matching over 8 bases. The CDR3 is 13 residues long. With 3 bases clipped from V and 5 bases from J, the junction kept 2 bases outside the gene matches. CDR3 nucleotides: TGTGCCAGCAGTTTCTCTAGCGGGGAGACCCAGTACTTC. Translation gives CASSFSSGETQYF.

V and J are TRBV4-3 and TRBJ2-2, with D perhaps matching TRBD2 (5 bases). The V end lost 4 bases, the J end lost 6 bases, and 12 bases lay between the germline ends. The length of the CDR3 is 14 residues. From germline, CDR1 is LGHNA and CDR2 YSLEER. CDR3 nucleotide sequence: TGCGCCAGCAGCCCAAGACGGGGAGCCGGGGAGCTGTTTTTT. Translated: CASSPRRGAGELFF.

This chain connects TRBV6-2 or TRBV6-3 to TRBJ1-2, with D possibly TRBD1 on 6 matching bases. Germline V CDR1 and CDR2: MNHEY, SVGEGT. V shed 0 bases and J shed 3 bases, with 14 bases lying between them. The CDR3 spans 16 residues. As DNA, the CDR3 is TGTGCCAGCAGTTACTCCGGACAGCGGTGGTACTATGGCTACACCTTC. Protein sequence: CASSYSGQRWYYGYTF.

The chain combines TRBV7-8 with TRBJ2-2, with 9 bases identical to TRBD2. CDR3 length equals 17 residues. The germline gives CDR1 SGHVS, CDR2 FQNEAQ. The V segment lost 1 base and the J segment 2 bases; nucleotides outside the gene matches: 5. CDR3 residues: CASSLVASGINTGELFF. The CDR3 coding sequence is TGTGCCAGCAGCTTAGTGGCTAGCGGGATAAACACCGGGGAGCTGTTTTTT. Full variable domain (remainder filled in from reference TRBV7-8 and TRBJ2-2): GAGVSQSPRYKVAKRGQDVALRCDPISGHVSLFWYQQALGQGPEFLTYFQNEAQLDKSGLPSDRFFAERPEGSVSTLKIQRTQQEDSAVYLCASSLVASGINTGELFFGEGSRLTVL.

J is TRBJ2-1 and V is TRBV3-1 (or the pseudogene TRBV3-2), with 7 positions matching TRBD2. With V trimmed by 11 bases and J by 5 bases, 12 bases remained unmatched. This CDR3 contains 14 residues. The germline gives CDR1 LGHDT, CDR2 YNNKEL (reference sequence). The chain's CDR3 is CAASFSGEHNEQFF. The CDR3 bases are TGTGCCGCCAGCTTCAGCGGGGAACACAATGAGCAGTTCTTC.

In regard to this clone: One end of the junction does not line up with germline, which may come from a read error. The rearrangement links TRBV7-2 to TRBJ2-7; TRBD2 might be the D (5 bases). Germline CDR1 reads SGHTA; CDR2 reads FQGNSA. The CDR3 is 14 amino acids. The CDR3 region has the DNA TGTGCCAGCAGCTCCCGCCCTACGGTTGGGGAGCTGTACTTC. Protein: CASSSRPTVGELYF.

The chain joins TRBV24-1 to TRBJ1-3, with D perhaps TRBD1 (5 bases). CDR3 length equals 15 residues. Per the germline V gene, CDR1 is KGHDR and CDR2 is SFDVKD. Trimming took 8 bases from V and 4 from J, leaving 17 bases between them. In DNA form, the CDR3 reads TGTGCCACCATTTTCCAGGGACTATACGGAAACACCATATATTTT. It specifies CATIFQGLYGNTIYF.